The 21 T cell receptor beta chains in this list originate from one sample, sequenced in a study of OX40 agonist ivuxolimab in advanced cancers. Some clones are missing from TCRdb's copy, which holds only in-frame ones; the method was immunoSEQ multiplex PCR. The sample lists more than 80,000 clones; about nine tenths were seen once. The sequencing here drew on CD4+ or CD8+ T cells sorted from blood, taken in a trial of the OX40 agonist ivuxolimab. Receptors originate from an adult with an advanced solid tumor such as melanoma, head and neck, liver or kidney cancer.

The chain combines TRBV18 with TRBJ1-3, with TRBD1 matching over 10 bases. Germline CDR1 and CDR2: KGHSH and LQKENI. V lost 2 bases to trimming and J lost 2 bases; unmatched junction nucleotides: 3. The CDR3 spans 16 residues. CDR3 in DNA: TGTGCCAGCTCACCAAGCGGACAGGGGGCTGGAAACACCATATATTTT. Protein sequence: CASSPSGQGAGNTIYF.

The chain is built from TRBV27 and TRBJ1-2, with D tentatively TRBD1 (6 bases). Trimming removed 5 bases at V and 9 bases at J, with 22 bases between. CDR1 is MNHEY and CDR2 is SMNVEV in the germline V gene (reference sequence). CDR3 size: 15 residues. The CDR3 reads CASSTTGSGSPSYTF. The CDR3 bases are TGTGCCAGCAGTACCACAGGGTCAGGGTCTCCGAGCTACACCTTC.

The chain recombines TRBV7-2 with TRBJ2-7; 7 positions agree with TRBD2. Germline CDR1 SGHTA, CDR2 FQGNSA. The CDR3 has 15 amino acids. V trimming: 1 base; J trimming: 4 bases; junction bases outside the gene matches: 7. CDR3 DNA sequence: TGTGCCAGCAGCTTAGGGTCGGGAGGTGGGTACGAGCAGTACTTC. Translation gives CASSLGSGGGYEQYF.

This clone was found once. The rearrangement uses TRBV9 and TRBJ1-6; D is unclear. Trimming shortened V by 0 bases and J by 5 bases, and 6 bases separated the two germline ends. This CDR3 is built from 14 residues. Germline V CDR1 and CDR2: SGDLS, YYNGEE. As DNA, the CDR3 is TGTGCCAGCAGCGTAGGGGCAGATAATTCACCCCTCCACTTT. Amino acid sequence: CASSVGADNSPLHF.

The CDR3 sequence: CASSSQFSLAGAPGDEQFF. CDR3 sequence (DNA): TGTGCCAGCAGCTCTCAATTCTCACTAGCGGGAGCCCCCGGGGATGAGCAGTTCTTC. The rearrangement uses TRBV11-3 and TRBJ2-1; TRBD2 matches 11 bases. The CDR3 consists of 19 residues. Trimming at V came to 4 bases and at J to 8 bases, leaving 19 bases not matched to a gene. Germline CDR1 reads SGHNT; CDR2 reads YENEEA. The full variable domain, in which reference TRBV11-3 and TRBJ2-1 provide the parts outside the CDR3, is EAGVVQSPRYKIIEKKQPVAFWCNPISGHNTLYWYLQNLGQGPELLIRYENEEAVDDSQLPKDRFSAERLKGVDSTLKIQPAELGDSAVYLCASSSQFSLAGAPGDEQFFGPGTRLTVL.

This chain connects TRBV28 to TRBJ2-7; D unresolved. Germline CDR1 and CDR2: MDHEN and SYDVKM. Trimming cost V 6 bases and J 5 bases, with 8 bases left between them. The length of the CDR3 is 11 residues. CDR3 in DNA: TGTGCCAGCAGCCTCTCTGACGAGCAGTACTTC. Its translation: CASSLSDEQYF.

The V call is TRBV7-8, the J call TRBJ2-2; no clear D gene. V lost 5 bases and J 3 bases, leaving 1 base between the germline ends. CDR3 length: 11 amino acids. The V gene's germline CDR1 is SGHVS and CDR2 FQNEAQ. This CDR3 is CASSHTGELFF. CDR3 nucleotide sequence: TGTGCCAGCAGCCACACCGGGGAGCTGTTTTTT.

This clone was seen just once. This chain's CDR3 is CASSQQSGELNTEAFF. CDR3 DNA: TGTGCCAGCAGCCAACAAAGTGGGGAGTTGAACACTGAAGCTTTCTTT. The chain couples TRBV4-2 to TRBJ1-1; D remains ambiguous. Germline V gives CDR1 LGHNA, CDR2 YNFKEQ. The CDR3 has 16 amino acids. V was trimmed by 2 bases and J by 0 bases, leaving 13 bases between them.

The genes are TRBV28 and TRBJ1-5, with 9 bases fitting TRBD1. Germline CDR1 is MDHEN and CDR2 is SYDVKM. This CDR3 has 15 residues. Germline trimming cut 5 bases from V and 5 bases from J; bases unmatched to any gene: 7. The CDR3 region is CASSKPGQGYQPQHF. CDR3 nucleotides: TGTGCCAGCAGTAAACCGGGACAGGGTTATCAGCCCCAGCATTTT. Variable domain in full (rest from reference TRBV28 and TRBJ1-5): DVKVTQSSRYLVKRTGEKVFLECVQDMDHENMFWYRQDPGLGLRLIYFSYDVKMKEKGDIPEGYSVSREKKERFSLILESASTNQTSMYLCASSKPGQGYQPQHFGDGTRLSIL.

The chain employs TRBV28 and TRBJ1-5; D is unresolved. There are 14 residues in the CDR3. Germline lookup yields CDR1 MDHEN and CDR2 SYDVKM. Trimming left V 6 bases short and J 7 bases short, with 16 bases between. This CDR3 reads CASSPIGRAQPQHF. The CDR3 DNA follows: TGTGCCAGCAGCCCTATTGGACGGGCCCAGCCCCAGCATTTT.

The chain is built from TRBV7-9 and TRBJ2-5; 8 bases align to TRBD2. This CDR3 has 17 residues. Unmatched junction bases numbered 12, after V lost 1 base and J lost 5 bases. Germline V gives CDR1 SEHNR, CDR2 FQNEAQ (reference sequence). CDR3 sequence: CASSLGRSGGPRETQYF. DNA of the CDR3: TGTGCCAGCAGCTTAGGAAGGTCGGGAGGGCCTCGGGAGACCCAGTACTTC. The full variable domain, rest sourced from reference TRBV7-9 and TRBJ2-5, is DTGVSQNPRHKITKRGQNVTFRCDPISEHNRLYWYRQTLGQGPEFLTYFQNEAQLEKSRLLSDRFSAERPKGSFSTLEIQRTEQGDSAMYLCASSLGRSGGPRETQYFGPGTRLLVL.

The chain couples TRBV18 to TRBJ2-5, with D hard to call. The germline gives CDR1 KGHSH, CDR2 LQKENI. CDR3 length equals 14 residues. The V end was cut by 0 bases, the J end by 1 base, with 6 bases between. The CDR3 DNA sequence: TGTGCCAGCTCACCACCGGCCTCCCAAGAGACCCAGTACTTC. Translating gives CASSPPASQETQYF.

V gene TRBV7-3 combines with J gene TRBJ2-5, with 9 bases aligning to TRBD1. V was clipped by 4 bases and J by 5 bases; unmatched bases: 8. This CDR3 contains 15 residues. From germline, CDR1 is SGHTA and CDR2 FQGTGA. The CDR3 nucleotides are TGTGCCAGCAGCTCGGGACAGGGTAGTCGGGAGACCCAGTACTTC. It codes for CASSSGQGSRETQYF.

The chain carries TRBV7-2 and TRBJ2-3; 7 positions agree with TRBD2. With V trimmed by 3 bases and J by 4 bases, 10 bases remained unmatched. CDR3 length equals 16 residues. Germline assignment: CDR1 SGHTA and CDR2 FQGNSA. In nucleotides, the CDR3 is TGTGCCAGCAGCTTTGTGCGCGGGAGTACGCCAGATACGCAGTATTTT. Residues: CASSFVRGSTPDTQYF.

The chain is built from TRBV6-6 and TRBJ1-2; TRBD1 matches at 7 bases. The trim removed 8 bases at V and 4 bases at J, leaving 7 bases unmatched. Germline V gene sequence: CDR1 MNHNY, CDR2 SVGAGI (reference sequence). This CDR3 is 13 amino acids long. This CDR3 reads CASGTATFYGYTF. CDR3 nucleotide sequence: TGTGCCAGCGGGACAGCGACTTTCTATGGCTACACCTTC.

The chain has TRBV7-2 and TRBJ1-2, with D tentatively TRBD1 (5 bases). V was pared by 2 bases and J by 2 bases, with 15 bases between. Germline V gives CDR1 SGHTA, CDR2 FQGNSA. The CDR3 length is 16 residues. Here the CDR3 reads CASSLSRGQANYGYTF. As DNA, the CDR3 is TGTGCCAGCAGCTTATCAAGGGGCCAGGCCAACTATGGCTACACCTTC.

This clone appeared a few times. J is TRBJ2-2 and V is TRBV18; 11 bases align to TRBD2. The CDR3 runs to 15 residues. V gave up 4 bases and J gave up 5 bases; unmatched junction bases: 3. Germline CDR1 and CDR2: KGHSH and LQKENI. As DNA, the CDR3 is TGTGCCAGCTCACGCTCTAGCGGGAGGACCGGGGAGCTGTTTTTT. It codes for CASSRSSGRTGELFF.

The chain employs TRBV30 and TRBJ2-1; 9 nucleotides match TRBD2. J lost 10 bases, V lost 5 bases, and 12 bases had no gene match. CDR1 and CDR2 (germline): GTSNPN, SVGIG (reference sequence). CDR3 size: 14 residues. CDR3 residues: CAWVGTSLLGEQFF. Here the CDR3 DNA reads TGTGCCTGGGTGGGGACTAGCCTGCTTGGGGAGCAGTTCTTC.

The V and J genes are TRBV30 and TRBJ1-1; D not certain. V was trimmed by 1 base and J by 7 bases, leaving 10 bases between them. This CDR3 is built from 12 residues. Germline V lookup: CDR1 GTSNPN, CDR2 SVGIG (reference sequence). The CDR3 sequence is CAWSADLFEAFF. The CDR3 DNA is TGTGCCTGGAGTGCGGACTTATTTGAAGCTTTCTTT.

CDR3 sequence: CSVAAGSPTDTQYF. In DNA, the CDR3 is TGCAGCGTTGCGGCGGGGTCCCCCACAGATACGCAGTATTTT. The rearrangement joins TRBV29-1 to TRBJ2-3, with D perhaps matching TRBD2 (6 bases). V was pared by 4 bases and J by 2 bases, with 13 bases between. The CDR3 has 14 residues. Germline CDR1 is SQVTM and CDR2 is ANQGSEA.

The chain combines TRBV27 with TRBJ2-1, with 10 bases aligning to TRBD2. The V gene end was trimmed by 2 bases and the J gene end by 8 bases; junction bases not matched to a gene: 6. CDR1 and CDR2 from the germline V gene are MNHEY and SMNVEV (reference sequence). The CDR3 extends over 15 amino acids. CDR3: CASSLVGLASHEQFF. The DNA for the CDR3 is TGTGCCAGCAGTTTAGTGGGACTAGCGTCCCATGAGCAGTTCTTC.